One T cell receptor beta chain is described in this entry. Antigen unknown. This entry comes from a study of T cell responses to AZD1222 COVID-19 vaccine. This CDR3 region has 16 residues. The V and J ends lost 4 bases and 5 bases, in that order; junction bases with no gene match: 8. Looked up from germline, CDR1 is SGHRS and CDR2 is YFSETQ. Assay used: immunoSEQ multiplex PCR; TCRdb lists only in-frame clones, some missing. The sample includes 100,000 to 150,000 clones, about 90% of them seen just once. General study findings and limits: Donors were chiefly white British, with a greater number of females, and clonal diversity was perhaps underestimated. Sampled repertoires all dated from after the peak T cell response. The breadth and depth of Spike-specific TCRs increased once two AZD1222 doses had been given.

The source was peripheral blood, collected on day 0 of AZD1222 vaccination. The genes are TRBV5-1 and TRBJ2-2, with 10 bases matching TRBD2. The TCR originated in an adult in good health. DNA of the CDR3: TGCGCCAGCAGCAACGGAGCGGGAGGGGGGACCGGGGAGCTGTTTTTT. It translates to CASSNGAGGGTGELFF.